The next 21 T cell receptor beta chains were all read from a single sample in a study of cytotoxic CD8 clonotypes in ibrutinib-treated CLL. Sequenced by immunoSEQ multiplex PCR; TCRdb stores in-frame clones only, minus some. The profile shows approximately 100,000 clones, around 73% of them singletons. This specimen consisted of PBMCs, obtained after 12 months of ibrutinib treatment. The receptors here all came from a human donor with chronic lymphocytic leukemia.

The J gene is TRBJ2-6, the V gene TRBV7-9; 7 bases match TRBD2. The V gene's germline CDR1 is SEHNR and CDR2 FQNEAQ (reference sequence). This CDR3 region has 16 residues. The V segment lost 5 bases and the J segment 2 bases; nucleotides outside the gene matches: 6. CDR3 sequence: CASSPLGGAGANVLTF. In DNA form, the CDR3 reads TGTGCCAGCAGCCCGCTGGGGGGGGCTGGGGCCAACGTCCTGACTTTC.

The J gene is TRBJ2-7, the V gene TRBV7-3; 9 bases agree with TRBD1. The junction had 7 bases not matched to a gene; V was cut back by 5 bases and J by 2 bases. The CDR3 is 15 amino acids. The germline gives CDR1 SGHTA, CDR2 FQGTGA. CDR3 sequence reads: CASSEIGTGPYEQYF. In DNA form, the CDR3 reads TGTGCCAGCAGCGAAATCGGGACAGGGCCCTACGAGCAGTACTTC.

The rearrangement uses TRBV19 and TRBJ2-3, with 9 bases fitting TRBD2. The CDR3 has 15 residues. V lost 3 bases to trimming and J lost 2 bases; unmatched junction nucleotides: 3. Germline CDR1 and CDR2: LNHDA and SQIVND (reference sequence). The CDR3 nucleotides read TGTGCCAGTAGTATCTGGACTAGCGACACAGATACGCAGTATTTT. Translating it yields CASSIWTSDTDTQYF.

This clone has more than one count but fewer than ten. V gene TRBV7-9 combines with J gene TRBJ1-6; 7 nucleotides match TRBD1. This CDR3 region has 14 residues. V gave up 5 bases and J gave up 7 bases; unmatched junction bases: 5. Germline CDR1 and CDR2: SEHNR and FQNEAQ (reference sequence). DNA of the CDR3: TGTGCCAGCAGCCGAGGGACAGTAAATTCACCCCTCCACTTT. It encodes CASSRGTVNSPLHF.

The chain carries TRBV18 and TRBJ2-1; no reliable D call. This CDR3 is 15 amino acids long. Trimming cost V 1 base and J 0 bases, with 7 bases left between them. Germline loops: CDR1 KGHSH, CDR2 LQKENI. CDR3 in DNA: TGTGCCAGCTCACCACGGGTAAGCTCCTACAATGAGCAGTTCTTC. Translating gives CASSPRVSSYNEQFF. Full variable domain (outside the CDR3, taken from reference TRBV18 and TRBJ2-1): NAGVMQNPRHLVRRRGQEARLRCSPMKGHSHVYWYRQLPEEGLKFMVYLQKENIIDESGMPKERFSAEFPKEGPSILRIQQVVRGDSAAYFCASSPRVSSYNEQFFGPGTRLTVL.

This clone was counted only a few times. In the same sample, other DNA sequences code for this CDR3. V gene TRBV7-9 combines with J gene TRBJ1-4, with a tentative D call TRBD1 (6 bases). CDR3 length: 15 residues. The V gene's germline CDR1 is SEHNR and CDR2 FQNEAQ (reference sequence). V was pared by 1 base and J by 0 bases, with 6 bases between. The CDR3 DNA follows: TGTGCCAGCAGCTTAGAGGGGGCAACTAATGAAAAACTGTTTTTT. It yields the protein CASSLEGATNEKLFF.

J is TRBJ1-1 and V is TRBV19; D might be TRBD1 (5 bases). The germline V gene encodes CDR1 LNHDA and CDR2 SQIVND (reference sequence). Between the trimmed V and J ends, which lost 7 bases and 3 bases, there was a span of 15 bases. The CDR3 sequence is 14 residues long. Here the CDR3 reads CASTTGRAYTEAFF. The CDR3 region has the DNA TGTGCCAGTACCACGGGCAGGGCCTACACTGAAGCTTTCTTT.

CDR3 sequence (DNA): TGTGCCAGCAGTGAAGCGGGGGGACCGTACAATGAGCAGTTCTTC. Protein product: CASSEAGGPYNEQFF. V is TRBV2 and J is TRBJ2-1; perhaps TRBD2 as D (6 bases). The CDR3 sequence is 15 residues long. Trimming pared 0 bases from V and 4 bases from J, leaving 10 bases between. Germline CDR1 and CDR2: SNHLY and FYNNEI.

The rearrangement uses TRBV4-1 and TRBJ2-2; perhaps TRBD1 as D (6 bases). This CDR3 has 14 residues. Trimming shortened V by 4 bases and J by 1 base, and 7 bases separated the two germline ends. Germline V gene sequence: CDR1 MGHRA, CDR2 YSYEKL. The CDR3 loop reads CASSRQENTGELFF. DNA of the CDR3: TGCGCCAGCAGCCGACAGGAGAACACCGGGGAGCTGTTTTTT.

This clone was counted between two and nine times. The chain is built from TRBV19 and TRBJ1-2, with D perhaps matching TRBD1 (6 bases). The CDR3 spans 17 residues. Germline-derived CDR1 and CDR2 are LNHDA and SQIVND (reference sequence). Trimming pared 9 bases from V and 6 bases from J, leaving 29 bases between. The CDR3 loop is CASAPGKGGRLPDGYTF. The CDR3 DNA reads TGTGCCAGCGCCCCCGGGAAGGGGGGGCGCTTACCCGATGGCTACACCTTC.

The chain uses TRBV5-1 and TRBJ1-2, with no clear D. V was cut by 0 bases and J by 8 bases, with 14 bases left in between. This CDR3 is built from 14 residues. CDR1 and CDR2 from the germline V gene are SGHRS and YFSETQ. CDR3 nucleotide sequence: TGCGCCAGCAGCTTGGAGTCTCTTCTGGGGGGCTACACCTTC. Its protein product is CASSLESLLGGYTF. The full variable domain, with the rest looked up from reference TRBV5-1 and TRBJ1-2, is KAGVTQTPRYLIKTRGQQVTLSCSPISGHRSVSWYQQTPGQGLQFLFEYFSETQRNKGNFPGRFSGRQFSNSRSEMNVSTLELGDSALYLCASSLESLLGGYTFGSGTRLTVV.

The chain employs TRBV7-3 and TRBJ2-1; D is possibly TRBD1 (7 bases). Deletions cut 5 bases from V and 4 bases from J, with 18 bases between. Germline CDR1 reads SGHTA; CDR2 reads FQGTGA. The CDR3 totals 16 residues. The CDR3 nucleotides read TGTGCCAGCAGCCTCAACAGGGGAGGAGTATACAATGAGCAGTTCTTC. As protein: CASSLNRGGVYNEQFF.

The genes are TRBV2 and TRBJ2-6, with 7 bases fitting TRBD1. V lost 7 bases and J lost 4; bases outside the gene matches: 4. CDR3 length: 14 amino acids. Germline-derived CDR1 and CDR2 are SNHLY and FYNNEI. CDR3 in DNA: TGTGCCAGCATTGACAGGGAGGGGGCCAACGTCCTGACTTTC. Translated, it gives CASIDREGANVLTF.

The rearrangement joins TRBV2 to TRBJ2-2; D is unclear. Germline values: CDR1 SNHLY, CDR2 FYNNEI. This CDR3 is 14 amino acids long. Trimming removed 4 bases from V and 4 bases from J, with 10 bases in between. The CDR3: CASSGFSGTGELFF. The CDR3 coding sequence is TGTGCCAGCAGTGGTTTTTCGGGCACCGGGGAGCTGTTTTTT.

The chain joins TRBV9 to TRBJ2-7; D ambiguous. The CDR3 is 13 residues long. Germline V CDR1 and CDR2: SGDLS, YYNGEE. The V end lost 4 bases, the J end lost 3 bases, and 11 bases lay between the germline ends. CDR3 bases: TGTGCCAGCAGCCCTGGGTCCGTCTACGAGCAGTACTTC. Translation gives CASSPGSVYEQYF.

This rearrangement joins TRBV5-4 to TRBJ2-3; 14 bases fit TRBD2. The CDR3 loop spans 18 amino acids. Trimming took 0 bases from V and 1 from J; bases not matched to a gene: 4. Germline assignment: CDR1 SGHNT and CDR2 YYREEE (reference sequence). In DNA form, the CDR3 reads TGTGCCAGCAGCTTGGGACTAGCGGGGGGGCTAGGCACAGATACGCAGTATTTT. Translation gives CASSLGLAGGLGTDTQYF. Full variable domain (outside the CDR3, taken from reference TRBV5-4 and TRBJ2-3): ETGVTQSPTHLIKTRGQQVTLRCSSQSGHNTVSWYQQALGQGPQFIFQYYREEENGRGNFPPRFSGLQFPNYSSELNVNALELDDSALYLCASSLGLAGGLGTDTQYFGPGTRLTVL.

V gene TRBV5-6 combines with J gene TRBJ1-6; D possibly corresponds to TRBD1 (6 bases). V lost 4 bases and J 8 bases, leaving 19 bases between the germline ends. Germline V gives CDR1 SGHDT, CDR2 YYEEEE. The CDR3 runs 16 residues. CDR3 residues: CASSAATGYVDSPLHF. CDR3 in DNA: TGTGCCAGCAGCGCGGCAACAGGGTACGTTGATTCACCCCTCCACTTT.

V is TRBV18 and J is TRBJ2-5; 12 bases agree with TRBD2. Germline V gene lookup returns CDR1 KGHSH and CDR2 LQKENI. The CDR3 runs to 15 residues. Unmatched junction bases numbered 6, after V lost 5 bases and J lost 5 bases. The CDR3 region has the DNA TGTGCCAGCTCAGCTCCGGGACTAGCGGGTGAGACCCAGTACTTC. This translates into CASSAPGLAGETQYF.

The chain is built from TRBV13 and TRBJ1-2; TRBD1 matches 7 bases. CDR3 length: 16 amino acids. Germline values: CDR1 PRHDT, CDR2 FYEKMQ (reference sequence). With 3 bases clipped from V and 1 base from J, the junction kept 8 bases outside the gene matches. The CDR3 nucleotides read TGTGCCAGCAGCTTGGGAAGACAGGGACTTAACTATGGCTACACCTTC. This gives the protein CASSLGRQGLNYGYTF.

The chain uses TRBV6-6 and TRBJ2-5; a weak D match, TRBD2 (6 bases). The length of the CDR3 is 14 residues. CDR1 is MNHNY and CDR2 is SVGAGI in the germline V gene (reference sequence). Deletions cut 6 bases from V and 7 bases from J, with 18 bases between. The CDR3 reads CASSLGGIESTQYF. CDR3 sequence (DNA): TGTGCCAGCAGCCTCGGCGGGATTGAATCGACCCAGTACTTC.

This clone was observed once. The chain combines TRBV4-1 with TRBJ1-4; D gene uncertain. The CDR3 totals 16 residues. Trimming pared 0 bases from V and 7 bases from J, leaving 15 bases between. The V gene's germline CDR1 is MGHRA and CDR2 YSYEKL. CDR3 bases: TGCGCCAGCAGCCAAGATCAATACCTCCGGGCTGAAAAACTGTTTTTT. Its protein product is CASSQDQYLRAEKLFF.